This T cell receptor beta chain was sequenced for a study of molecular identifiers for immune sequencing clone quantification. The table lists this clonotype with many counts. TCRdb re-called the PCR reads with MiXCR, one entry per CDR3 protein. Of about half a million distinct CDR3 sequences detected, 25% appear once; the ten largest clones hold 0.76%. Trimming removed 1 base at V and 10 bases at J, with 8 bases between. CDR1 is MGHDK, CDR2 SYGVNS, per germline. The length of the CDR3 is 13 residues. The clonotype was recovered from a human donor in good health. Some libraries in this study had Jurkat cell RNA spiked in. The sequenced sample consisted of naive CD8+ T cells from blood, with Jurkat cell RNA spiked in. Subset reported: FACS-sorted CD8+CD4-CCR7+CD45RA+ naive T cells. This rearrangement joins TRBV25-1 to TRBJ1-6; D is undetermined. CDR3 nucleotide sequence: TGTGCCAGCAGTGAATTCAACAGCTCACCCCTCCACTTT. This codes for CASSEFNSSPLHF.